This TCR beta chain stems from a study of blood T cells in healthy people across ages (dated by TCRdb to the mid-2010s). Background on the whole study: Template switching captured roughly one uniquely barcoded TCR beta cDNA molecule per two T cells in model experiments. Using the same blood draw, the study looked at two additional independent replicas of 1 million unique cDNA reads for two donors, one aged 18 to 30 and the other aged 80 or older. The donors were divided into four age groups: young (average around 16 years), middle-aged (approximately 41), aged (approximately 64) and long-lived (around 87). To track age-related changes in TCR beta repertoire diversity, the study relied on deep sequencing normalized with unique cDNA molecular identifiers. To avoid experimental bias, donors of different ages were distributed randomly across sequencing lanes. Study-level results and caveats: Since profiling was done on bulk unsorted PBMCs, naive and antigen-experienced compartments could not be conclusively compared. The CMV infection status of donors was not known, potentially confounding age-related changes in expanded clonotypes. Observed TCR beta diversity correlated strongly with the percentage of naive T cells measured by flow cytometry. Estimates of total diversity from one million sequenced T cells were regarded as lower bounds and underestimates. The long-lived group showed more naive CD4+ T cells, fewer expanded clones and increased TCR diversity than the aged group, suggesting age selection. As age increased, observed TCR beta diversity per million T cells dropped in a roughly linear way, and a significant reduction was already evident by age about 40.

Systemically healthy Caucasian individuals from Russia, approximately 39 in total and aged roughly 6 to 100 years, were included as donors. Each donor gave ten milliliters of peripheral blood, drawn into EDTA-treated Vacutainer tubes. Ficoll-Paque density-gradient centrifugation was used to isolate PBMCs, with at least 7 million per sample. Trizol reagent was used to extract total RNA from the PBMCs, yielding at least 5.5 micrograms per sample. Naive CD45RAhigh/CD27high T cell percentages were measured by flow cytometry on a PBMC aliquot from every donor. The CDR3, from cysteine to phenylalanine, totals 16 residues. The DNA shown is the 48-base CDR3, in frame from base 1. V lost 0 bases and J lost 5 bases; the stretch between them is 13 bases long. From a lookup of the germline V gene, CDR1 and CDR2 are LGHNA and YSLEER. Library generation was performed with 5' RACE. Sequencing used an Illumina HiSeq 2500. A second PCR of roughly 6 to 11 cycles was run with a J-beta primer mix and a sample-barcoded 5' primer. Each TCR beta cDNA molecule received a unique molecular identifier from a template-switch 5' adaptor carrying 12 random nucleotides. At least 2.5 million CDR3-containing paired-end reads were obtained from each sample. First-strand cDNA was synthesized from all RNA with the Mint cDNA synthesis kit, primed by a TRBC-specific oligonucleotide. Following uracil-DNA glycosylase treatment, all cDNA underwent a first 18-cycle PCR with the universal primers M1SS and BC2_uni_R. As for the original processing: For normalization, 1 million high-quality reads, each with a distinct molecular identifier, were randomly selected from each sample. Instead of being binned into consensus sequences, reads with shared molecular identifiers were discarded. MiTCR, with a Q25 quality threshold and the strictest error-elimination algorithm, was used for CDR3 identification, clonotype clustering and error correction. A nonparametric unseen species model with Euler transformation was used to estimate lower-bound total TCR beta diversity. The public reads were quality trimmed at Q25 with fastp and then assembled into clones with MiXCR by TCRdb, keeping productive beta chains. Under each unique CDR3 protein, matching rows form one entry showing the most common genes and DNA. For this entry, the V and J calls and clone size follow TCRdb and not the study's own pipeline. Within this sample are almost 1 million distinct CDR3 sequences, with roughly 50% of them counted one time only. The ten most abundant clones make up around 21% of the sample.

A word on this clonotype: The antigen this receptor binds is unknown. Base qualities were left out, and no much larger clone turns up one base away.

This chain joins TRBV4-3 to TRBJ1-4, with a tentative D gene TRBD1 over 6 matching bases. This TCR was recovered from a woman between 55 and 75 years old in good health. Material for sequencing was blood. The DNA is as follows: TGCGCCAGCAGCCAAGATGGGGGGGCGATAAATGAAAAACTGTTTTTT. Its coded protein is CASSQDGGAINEKLFF.